The 19 T cell receptor beta chains in this list originate from one sample, sequenced in a study of tumor-infiltrating lymphocytes in primary liver carcinoma. Total RNA (around 0.45 ug) served as template for TCR beta cDNA synthesis primed by a constant-region primer. Investigators got TCR beta libraries out of three nested multiplex PCR rounds, done with slightly modified ARM-PCR. The first two PCR rounds, roughly 11 cycles each, used TRBV1-TRBV30 forward primers and a C-beta reverse primer. TCRdb passed the multiplex PCR reads through MiXCR, listing each CDR3 protein once. This sample yields about 180,000 distinct CDR3 sequences, of which roughly 60% are seen a single time; around 74% belongs to the top ten. Alongside blood RNA obtained from unsorted whole blood, germline DNA was also extracted. The sequenced material came from peripheral blood. These receptors came from a man in his forties with primary liver carcinoma and hepatitis B virus infection.

About this clonotype: An end of the junction does not agree with germline; a read error may underlie this. The rearrangement joins TRBV6-5 to TRBJ2-5; TRBD1 matches 7 bases. Germline CDR1 and CDR2: MNHEY and SVGAGI. The CDR3 length is 14 residues. DNA for the CDR3: TGTGCCAGCAGTTCTGGGACAGTACAGGAGACCGAGTACTTC. Encoded protein: CASSSGTVQETEYF.

The chain carries TRBV6-2 or TRBV6-3 and TRBJ2-5; 8 bases agree with TRBD2. CDR3 length equals 15 residues. V was clipped by 5 bases and J by 10 bases; unmatched bases: 15. CDR1 is MNHEY, CDR2 SVGEGT, per germline. Here the CDR3 DNA reads TGTGCCAGCAGTCCCGGGACTAGAGCAGTTCGTTGCCAGTACTTC. Residues: CASSPGTRAVRCQYF.

The chain is built from TRBV5-4 and TRBJ2-1; 11 nucleotides match TRBD1. CDR1 is SGHNT and CDR2 is YYREEE in the germline V gene (reference sequence). CDR3 length: 14 residues. The V segment lost 7 bases and the J segment 8 bases; nucleotides outside the gene matches: 8. The CDR3 loop is CASYPGQGAYEQFF. DNA for the CDR3: TGTGCCAGCTACCCCGGACAGGGGGCGTATGAGCAGTTCTTC. Looking up the rest from reference TRBV5-4 and TRBJ2-1 gives the full variable domain: ETGVTQSPTHLIKTRGQQVTLRCSSQSGHNTVSWYQQALGQGPQFIFQYYREEENGRGNFPPRFSGLQFPNYSSELNVNALELDDSALYLCASYPGQGAYEQFFGPGTRLTVL.

In its sample, this clonotype was seen once. A much larger clone differs from this one at a single base, so this may be a read error. The conserved final phenylalanine or tryptophan is absent from the CDR3, which likely points to a read error. The V and J genes are TRBV11-2 and TRBJ2-3; D is ambiguous. The CDR3 spans 14 residues. V lost 5 bases and J lost 0, with 9 bases in between. Germline CDR1 SGHAT, CDR2 FQNNGV. The CDR3 spells CASSPGPSTDTQYS. The CDR3 nucleotides read TGTGCCAGCAGCCCAGGACCAAGCACAGATACGCAGTATTCT.

The rearrangement links TRBV6-6 to TRBJ1-3; D unresolved. Germline CDR1 is MNHNY and CDR2 is SVGAGI (reference sequence). The CDR3 has 12 amino acids. With 6 bases removed from V and 3 bases from J, the gap between germline ends came to 6 bases. In nucleotides, the CDR3 is TGTGCCAGCAGGGGCTATGGAAACACCATATATTTT. As protein: CASRGYGNTIYF.

In its sample, this clonotype was seen a few times. The chain recombines TRBV29-1 with TRBJ1-1, with D unclear. The CDR3 totals 13 residues. Germline assignment: CDR1 SQVTM and CDR2 ANQGSEA. V was clipped by 6 bases and J by 1 base, with 12 bases between them. CDR3 sequence (DNA): TGCAGCGTCCAACAAAAGGAGAACACTGAAGCTTTCTTT. It codes for CSVQQKENTEAFF.

The chain has TRBV10-3 and TRBJ2-3; possibly TRBD1 or TRBD2 for D (5 bases each). V gave up 7 bases and J gave up 2 bases, with 13 bases separating them. Germline assignment: CDR1 ENHRY and CDR2 SYGVKD. CDR3 size: 14 residues. This CDR3 reads CAIKWDGDTDTQYF. For the CDR3, the DNA is TGTGCCATCAAATGGGACGGAGACACAGATACGCAGTATTTT.

The V call is TRBV6-2 or TRBV6-3, the J call TRBJ1-1; a possible D gene is TRBD1 (5 bases). Germline V gene lookup returns CDR1 MNHEY and CDR2 SVGEGT. The CDR3 contains 11 residues. With 4 bases removed from V and 11 bases from J, the gap between germline ends came to 11 bases. The CDR3 spells CASSSAGLAFF. The CDR3 nucleotides are TGTGCCAGCAGTTCGGCAGGGCTGGCTTTCTTT.

This rearrangement joins TRBV7-9 to TRBJ1-2; 8 nucleotides line up with TRBD1. CDR3 length equals 15 residues. Germline V lookup: CDR1 SEHNR, CDR2 FQNEAQ (reference sequence). J gave up 4 bases and V 5 bases, and 9 bases lay outside the gene matches. The CDR3 sequence is CASSVLDREAYGYTF. The CDR3 bases are TGTGCCAGCAGCGTCTTGGACAGGGAAGCCTATGGCTACACCTTC. The complete variable domain, with remaining parts taken from reference TRBV7-9 and TRBJ1-2, reads DTGVSQNPRHKITKRGQNVTFRCDPISEHNRLYWYRQTLGQGPEFLTYFQNEAQLEKSRLLSDRFSAERPKGSFSTLEIQRTEQGDSAMYLCASSVLDREAYGYTFGSGTRLTVV.

The chain recombines TRBV13 with TRBJ2-5; possible D gene TRBD2, 6 bases. Per germline, CDR1 PRHDT and CDR2 FYEKMQ (reference sequence). Trimming pared 4 bases from V and 2 bases from J, leaving 11 bases between. This CDR3 region has 14 residues. The CDR3 loop reads CASSSSGGQETQYF. CDR3 in DNA: TGTGCCAGCAGCTCGTCCGGGGGACAAGAGACCCAGTACTTC.

This clonotype appeared once. The CDR3 end shows no conserved phenylalanine or tryptophan, and so a read error is likely. The DNA is left out, because the CDR3 cannot be placed on it with certainty; the CDR3 is given as TCRdb lists it. This sequence joins TRBV11-2 and TRBJ2-2; no DNA check was done on the table's D call, TRBD2. The CDR3 has 16 residues if both end residues are counted. From germline, CDR1 is SGHAT and CDR2 FQNNGV. CDR3 residues: CASRPTSGSRTGELLS.

The chain joins TRBV11-2 to TRBJ2-7; no firm D call. Trimming cost V 5 bases and J 8 bases, with 13 bases left between them. Germline values: CDR1 SGHAT, CDR2 FQNNGV. The CDR3 consists of 12 residues. CDR3 sequence reads: CASSPYGPKQYF. The DNA of the CDR3 is TGTGCCAGCAGCCCTTATGGGCCCAAGCAGTACTTC.

This rearrangement joins TRBV7-8 to TRBJ2-2; D is unclear. Deletions cut 5 bases from V and 9 bases from J, with 10 bases between. This CDR3 contains 12 residues. Per the germline V gene, CDR1 is SGHVS and CDR2 is FQNEAQ. The CDR3 coding sequence is TGTGCCAGCAGCCCCATCACGAGGGAGCTGTTTTTT. Translating gives CASSPITRELFF.

Of note for this clonotype: It may be a read error: a sequence one base away is much more abundant. V gene TRBV4-1 combines with J gene TRBJ2-1, with 9 bases that match TRBD2. Germline V CDR1 and CDR2: MGHRA, YSYEKL. CDR3 size: 14 residues. The CDR3 DNA reads TGCGCCAGCGGTCTAGCGGGAAAGGCGGGTGAGCAGCTCTTC. Its translation: CASGLAGKAGEQLF.

Regarding this clonotype: A junction end diverges from the germline sequence, so it may reflect a read error. The chain is built from TRBV12-3 or TRBV12-4 and TRBJ1-1; 7 bases are a match to TRBD1. The CDR3 spans 12 residues. CDR3 in DNA: TGTGCCAGCAGTCAGGGGGACACTGGAGCTTTCTTT. It is translated as CASSQGDTGAFF.

The rearrangement joins TRBV7-9 to TRBJ2-2; no clear D gene. The CDR3 runs 15 residues. The V end was cut by 4 bases, the J end by 4 bases, with 13 bases between. Germline V lookup: CDR1 SEHNR, CDR2 FQNEAQ (reference sequence). The CDR3: CASSSQDRPTGELFF. Here the CDR3 DNA reads TGTGCCAGCAGCTCCCAGGATCGCCCCACCGGGGAGCTGTTTTTT.

The chain carries TRBV29-1 and TRBJ1-3; 7 bases are shared with TRBD1. CDR3 size: 13 residues. V lost 5 bases to trimming and J lost 0 bases; unmatched junction nucleotides: 1. The germline gives CDR1 SQVTM, CDR2 ANQGSEA. CDR3 amino acids: CSVTGASGNTIYF. The CDR3 DNA sequence: TGCAGCGTTACAGGGGCCTCTGGAAACACCATATATTTT. Full variable domain (remainder filled in from reference TRBV29-1 and TRBJ1-3): SAVISQKPSRDICQRGTSLTIQCQVDSQVTMMFWYRQQPGQSLTLIATANQGSEATYESGFVIDKFPISRPNLTFSTLTVSNMSPEDSSIYLCSVTGASGNTIYFGEGSWLTVV.

This clonotype was detected once. This may be a read error, as it is one base from a much larger clone. As the CDR3 is not closed by the conserved phenylalanine or tryptophan, this likely results from a read error. The chain uses TRBV29-1 and TRBJ2-1; 8 bases map to TRBD2. This CDR3 contains 12 residues. V was clipped by 5 bases and J by 12 bases; unmatched bases: 9. Germline V gene lookup returns CDR1 SQVTM and CDR2 ANQGSEA. CDR3 in DNA: TGCAGCGTTCTTTCGGGAGGGCAGGGGCAGTTCTCC. Its protein is CSVLSGGQGQFS.

Points on this clonotype: Sequence at one end of the junction differs from germline and may be a read error. The gene calls are TRBV29-1 and TRBJ2-3; TRBD1 might be the D (6 bases). The CDR3 covers 14 residues. In germline, CDR1 is SQVTM, CDR2 ANQGSEA. CDR3 nucleotides: TGCAGTGTTGGAGACAGGCCCTCCACAGATACGCAGTATTTT. This encodes CSVGDRPSTDTQYF.